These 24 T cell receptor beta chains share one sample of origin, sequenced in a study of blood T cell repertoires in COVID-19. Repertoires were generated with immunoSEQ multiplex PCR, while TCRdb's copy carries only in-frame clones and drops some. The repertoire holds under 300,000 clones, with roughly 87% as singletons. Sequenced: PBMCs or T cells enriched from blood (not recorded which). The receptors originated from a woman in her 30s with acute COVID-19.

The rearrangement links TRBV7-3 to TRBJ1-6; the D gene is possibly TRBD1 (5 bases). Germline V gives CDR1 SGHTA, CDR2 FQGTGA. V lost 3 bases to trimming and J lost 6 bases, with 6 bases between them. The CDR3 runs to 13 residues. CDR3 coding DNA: TGTGCCAGCAGCTTGACAGCTAATTCACCCCTCCACTTT. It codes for CASSLTANSPLHF.

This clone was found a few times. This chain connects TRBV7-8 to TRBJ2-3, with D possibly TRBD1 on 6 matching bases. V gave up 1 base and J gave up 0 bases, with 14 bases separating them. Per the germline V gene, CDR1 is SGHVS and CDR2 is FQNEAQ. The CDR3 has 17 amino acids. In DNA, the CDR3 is TGTGCCAGCAGCTTAGTCCAGGCAGGGGTGAGCACAGATACGCAGTATTTT. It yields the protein CASSLVQAGVSTDTQYF. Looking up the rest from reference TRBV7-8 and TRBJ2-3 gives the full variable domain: GAGVSQSPRYKVAKRGQDVALRCDPISGHVSLFWYQQALGQGPEFLTYFQNEAQLDKSGLPSDRFFAERPEGSVSTLKIQRTQQEDSAVYLCASSLVQAGVSTDTQYFGPGTRLTVL.

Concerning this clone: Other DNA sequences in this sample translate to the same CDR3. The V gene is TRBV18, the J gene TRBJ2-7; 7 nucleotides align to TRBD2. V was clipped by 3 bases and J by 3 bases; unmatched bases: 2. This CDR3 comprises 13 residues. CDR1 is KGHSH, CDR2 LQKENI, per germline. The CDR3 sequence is CASSPGEGYEQYF. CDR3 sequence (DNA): TGTGCCAGCTCACCGGGGGAGGGCTACGAGCAGTACTTC. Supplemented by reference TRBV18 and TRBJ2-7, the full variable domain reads NAGVMQNPRHLVRRRGQEARLRCSPMKGHSHVYWYRQLPEEGLKFMVYLQKENIIDESGMPKERFSAEFPKEGPSILRIQQVVRGDSAAYFCASSPGEGYEQYFGPGTRLTVT.

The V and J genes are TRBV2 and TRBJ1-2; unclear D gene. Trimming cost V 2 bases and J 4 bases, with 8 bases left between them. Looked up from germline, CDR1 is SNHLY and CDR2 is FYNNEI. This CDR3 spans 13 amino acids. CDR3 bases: TGTGCCAGCAGTGAATCATTGGCCTATGGCTACACCTTC. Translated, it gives CASSESLAYGYTF.

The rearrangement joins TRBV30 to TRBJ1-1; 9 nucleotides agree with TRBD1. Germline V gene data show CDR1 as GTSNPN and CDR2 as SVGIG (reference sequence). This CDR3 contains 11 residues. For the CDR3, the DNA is TGTGCGGGACAGGGTTCTACTGAAGCTTTCTTT. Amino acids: CAGQGSTEAFF.

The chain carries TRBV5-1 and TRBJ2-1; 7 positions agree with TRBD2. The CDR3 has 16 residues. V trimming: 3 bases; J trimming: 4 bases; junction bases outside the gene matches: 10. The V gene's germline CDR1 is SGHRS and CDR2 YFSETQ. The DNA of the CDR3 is TGCGCCAGCAGCTCCCCGCAGAGCGGGGTGTACAATGAGCAGTTCTTC. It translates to CASSSPQSGVYNEQFF.

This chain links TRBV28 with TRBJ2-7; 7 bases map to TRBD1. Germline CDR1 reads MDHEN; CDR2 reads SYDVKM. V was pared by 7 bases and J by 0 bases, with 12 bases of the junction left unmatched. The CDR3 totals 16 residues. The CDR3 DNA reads TGTGCCAGCACCCCGAAGGGGGCTCTCCGCTCCTACGAGCAGTACTTC. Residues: CASTPKGALRSYEQYF. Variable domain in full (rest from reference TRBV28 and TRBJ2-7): DVKVTQSSRYLVKRTGEKVFLECVQDMDHENMFWYRQDPGLGLRLIYFSYDVKMKEKGDIPEGYSVSREKKERFSLILESASTNQTSMYLCASTPKGALRSYEQYFGPGTRLTVT.

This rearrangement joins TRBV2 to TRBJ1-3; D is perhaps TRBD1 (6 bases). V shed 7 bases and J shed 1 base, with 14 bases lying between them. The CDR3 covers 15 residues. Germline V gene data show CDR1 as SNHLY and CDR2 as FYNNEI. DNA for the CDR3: TGTGCCAGCACTCGCACAGGGATGTCTGGAAACACCATATATTTT. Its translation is CASTRTGMSGNTIYF.

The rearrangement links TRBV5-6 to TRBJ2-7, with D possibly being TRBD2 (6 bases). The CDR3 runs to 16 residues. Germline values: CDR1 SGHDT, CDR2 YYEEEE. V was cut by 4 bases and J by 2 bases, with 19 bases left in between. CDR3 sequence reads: CASSPFTGTGPYEQYF. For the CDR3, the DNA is TGTGCCAGCAGCCCCTTCACCGGGACTGGACCCTACGAGCAGTACTTC.

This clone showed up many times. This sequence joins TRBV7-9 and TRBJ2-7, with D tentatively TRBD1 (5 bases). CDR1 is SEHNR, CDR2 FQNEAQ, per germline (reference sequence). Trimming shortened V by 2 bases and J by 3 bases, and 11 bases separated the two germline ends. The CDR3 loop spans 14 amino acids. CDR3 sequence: CASSLIQGNYEQYF. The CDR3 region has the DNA TGTGCCAGCAGCTTAATCCAGGGAAACTACGAGCAGTACTTC.

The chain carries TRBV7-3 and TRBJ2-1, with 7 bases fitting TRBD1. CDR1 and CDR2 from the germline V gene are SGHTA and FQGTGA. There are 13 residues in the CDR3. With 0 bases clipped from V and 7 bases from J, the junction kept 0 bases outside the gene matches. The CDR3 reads CASSLTQGNEQFF. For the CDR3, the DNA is TGTGCCAGCAGCTTAACACAGGGGAATGAGCAGTTCTTC.

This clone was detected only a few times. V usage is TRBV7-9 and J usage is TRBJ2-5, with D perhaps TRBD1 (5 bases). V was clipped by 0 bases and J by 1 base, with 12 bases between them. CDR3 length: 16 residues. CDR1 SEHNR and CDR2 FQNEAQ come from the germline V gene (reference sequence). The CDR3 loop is CASSLARKGPQETQYF. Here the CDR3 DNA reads TGTGCCAGCAGCTTAGCGCGAAAGGGGCCCCAAGAGACCCAGTACTTC.

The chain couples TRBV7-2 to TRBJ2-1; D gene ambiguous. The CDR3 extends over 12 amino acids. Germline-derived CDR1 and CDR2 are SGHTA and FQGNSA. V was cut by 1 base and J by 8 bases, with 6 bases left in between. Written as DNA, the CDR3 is TGTGCCAGCAGCTTAGTGGCAGATGAGCAGTTCTTC. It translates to CASSLVADEQFF.

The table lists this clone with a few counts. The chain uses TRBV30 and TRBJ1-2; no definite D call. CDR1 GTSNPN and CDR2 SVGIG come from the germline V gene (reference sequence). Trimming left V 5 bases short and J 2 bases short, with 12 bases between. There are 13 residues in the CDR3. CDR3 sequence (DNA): TGTGCCTGGGATGTGGGCGCAAACTATGGCTACACCTTC. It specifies CAWDVGANYGYTF. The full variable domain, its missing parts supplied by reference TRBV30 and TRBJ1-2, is SQTIHQWPATLVQPVGSPLSLECTVEGTSNPNLYWYRQAAGRGLQLLFYSVGIGQISSEVPQNLSASRPQDRQFILSSKKLLLSDSGFYLCAWDVGANYGYTFGSGTRLTVV.

The CDR3 region has the DNA TGCGCCAGCAGCTTAGGAGCGGGAGGTCCGAACACCGGGGAGCTGTTTTTT. It yields the protein CASSLGAGGPNTGELFF. The rearrangement uses TRBV5-1 and TRBJ2-2; TRBD2 matches 9 bases. Germline values: CDR1 SGHRS, CDR2 YFSETQ. The length of the CDR3 is 17 residues. Unmatched junction bases numbered 5, after V lost 2 bases and J lost 0 bases.

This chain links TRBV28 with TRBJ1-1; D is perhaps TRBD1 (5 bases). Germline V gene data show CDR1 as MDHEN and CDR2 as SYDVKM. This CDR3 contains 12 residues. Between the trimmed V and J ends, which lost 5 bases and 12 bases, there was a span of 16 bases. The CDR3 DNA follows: TGTGCCAGCAGTCTAAGGGACGGGGGGACTTTCTTT. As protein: CASSLRDGGTFF.

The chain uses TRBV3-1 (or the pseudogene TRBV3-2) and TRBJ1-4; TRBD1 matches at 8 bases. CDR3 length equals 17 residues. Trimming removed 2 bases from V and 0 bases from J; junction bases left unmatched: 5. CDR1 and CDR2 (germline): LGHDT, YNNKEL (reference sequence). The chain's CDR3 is CASSQRTGTSTNEKLFF. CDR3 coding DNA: TGTGCCAGCAGCCAACGGACAGGGACCTCAACTAATGAAAAACTGTTTTTT.

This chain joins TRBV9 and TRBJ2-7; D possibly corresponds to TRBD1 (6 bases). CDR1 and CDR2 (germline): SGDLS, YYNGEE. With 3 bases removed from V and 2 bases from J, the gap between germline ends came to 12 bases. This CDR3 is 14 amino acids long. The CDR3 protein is CASSATDRPYEQYF. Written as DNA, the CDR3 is TGTGCCAGCAGCGCAACCGACAGGCCCTACGAGCAGTACTTC.

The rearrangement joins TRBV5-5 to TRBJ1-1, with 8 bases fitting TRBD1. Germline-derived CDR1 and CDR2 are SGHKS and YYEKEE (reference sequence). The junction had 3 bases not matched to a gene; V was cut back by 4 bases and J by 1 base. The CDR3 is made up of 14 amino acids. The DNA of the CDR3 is TGTGCCAGCAGCGTGACAGGGGCGAACACTGAAGCTTTCTTT. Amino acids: CASSVTGANTEAFF.

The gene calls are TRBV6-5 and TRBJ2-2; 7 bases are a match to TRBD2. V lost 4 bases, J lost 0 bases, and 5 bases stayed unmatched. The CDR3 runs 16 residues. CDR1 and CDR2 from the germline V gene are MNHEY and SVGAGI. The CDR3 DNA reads TGTGCCAGCAGTTCCGCCCGGGGGGCGAACACCGGGGAGCTGTTTTTT. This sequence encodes CASSSARGANTGELFF.

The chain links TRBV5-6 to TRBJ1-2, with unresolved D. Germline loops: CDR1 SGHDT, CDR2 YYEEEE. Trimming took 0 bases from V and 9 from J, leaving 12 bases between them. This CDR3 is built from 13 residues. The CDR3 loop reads CASSLEAGQSYTF. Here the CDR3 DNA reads TGTGCCAGCAGCTTGGAAGCAGGCCAAAGCTACACCTTC.

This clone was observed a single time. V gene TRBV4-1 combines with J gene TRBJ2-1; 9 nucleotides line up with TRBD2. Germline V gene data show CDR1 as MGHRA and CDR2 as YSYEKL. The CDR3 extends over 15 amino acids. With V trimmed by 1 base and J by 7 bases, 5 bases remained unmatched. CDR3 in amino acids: CASSQAGLAANEQFF. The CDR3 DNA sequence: TGCGCCAGCAGCCAAGCGGGACTAGCTGCGAATGAGCAGTTCTTC.

The CDR3 DNA follows: TGTGCCAGCAGTTTCCATACTCCACCCTACGAGCAGTACTTC. It yields the protein CASSFHTPPYEQYF. The chain employs TRBV27 and TRBJ2-7; D is unresolved. Germline V CDR1 and CDR2: MNHEY, SMNVEV (reference sequence). CDR3 length: 14 residues. Trimming shortened V by 3 bases and J by 2 bases, and 11 bases separated the two germline ends.

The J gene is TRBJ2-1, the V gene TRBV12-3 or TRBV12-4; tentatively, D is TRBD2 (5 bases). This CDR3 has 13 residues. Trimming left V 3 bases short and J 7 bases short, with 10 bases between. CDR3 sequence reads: CASSFGPGNEQFF. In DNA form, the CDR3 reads TGTGCCAGCAGTTTTGGTCCGGGGAATGAGCAGTTCTTC.